The 23 T cell receptor beta chains below all came from one sample that was sequenced in a study of monozygotic twins with inflammatory bowel disease. TCRdb re-analyzed the 5' RACE reads; it lists each CDR3 protein once, without DNA. This sample contains approximately 100,000 distinct CDR3 sequences. Sequenced: blood. Receptor source: a human donor with ulcerative colitis or Crohn's disease, or a healthy co-twin of an affected twin (not recorded which).

V is TRBV5-1 and J is TRBJ2-5; TCRdb picks TRBD1, but there is no DNA to check that call. The CDR3 has 15 amino acids. Germline loops: CDR1 SGHRS, CDR2 YFSETQ. CDR3 sequence: CASSSGQAWLETQYF.

The chain is built from TRBV6-2 or TRBV6-3 and TRBJ1-1. The germline gives CDR1 MNHEY, CDR2 SVGEGT. The CDR3 is made up of 16 amino acids. The CDR3 here is CASSYPQMRRNTEAFF.

This rearrangement joins TRBV5-5 to TRBJ1-1; there is no DNA to check the TCRdb D call of TRBD1. Looked up from germline, CDR1 is SGHKS and CDR2 is YYEKEE (reference sequence). The CDR3 is 15 residues long. The CDR3 loop is CASSRGGSRATEAFF.

V and J are TRBV11-2 and TRBJ2-3; TCRdb gives TRBD2 as the D gene, but with no DNA this cannot be confirmed. CDR1 is SGHAT, CDR2 FQNNGV, per germline. The CDR3 runs to 18 residues. This CDR3 reads CASSLWGTSKISTDTQYF. The complete variable domain, with remaining parts taken from reference TRBV11-2 and TRBJ2-3, reads EAGVAQSPRYKIIEKRQSVAFWCNPISGHATLYWYQQILGQGPKLLIQFQNNGVVDDSQLPKDRFSAERLKGVDSTLKIQPAKLEDSAVYLCASSLWGTSKISTDTQYFGPGTRLTVL.

This CDR3 is CASSPTGGNTQYF. The gene calls are TRBV12-3 or TRBV12-4 and TRBJ2-3; TCRdb's assignment of TRBD1 cannot be checked, as there is no DNA. This CDR3 has 13 residues.

The J gene is TRBJ2-7, the V gene TRBV18; TCRdb proposes TRBD2, but this gene call is untestable without DNA. CDR1 and CDR2 (germline): KGHSH, LQKENI. The CDR3 is 14 residues long. CDR3 protein: CASSPLRGGDEQYF.

The J gene is TRBJ2-2, the V gene TRBV5-1. The CDR3 loop spans 16 amino acids. Germline V CDR1 and CDR2: SGHRS, YFSETQ. CDR3 amino acids: CASSLRSFSNTGELFF.

The rearrangement joins TRBV6-4 to TRBJ2-2; checking the TCRdb D call of TRBD2 is not possible without DNA. This CDR3 has 14 residues. CDR1 and CDR2 from the germline V gene are MRHNA and SNTAGT. The CDR3 spells CASSRGLYTGELFF.

The V gene is TRBV9, the J gene TRBJ2-6; the D call of TRBD1 rests on TCRdb alone, since no DNA is present to check it. Germline CDR1 reads SGDLS; CDR2 reads YYNGEE. The CDR3 is 17 residues long. The CDR3 is CASSVSTEGPGANVLTF.

J is TRBJ2-2 and V is TRBV20-1; TCRdb names TRBD1, which stays unverified in the absence of DNA. Germline assignment: CDR1 DFQATT and CDR2 SNEGSKA (reference sequence). This CDR3 is built from 14 residues. The CDR3: CSAFEVVGAGELFF.

Here the CDR3 reads CASSLTPGQNNEQFF. The chain employs TRBV7-2 and TRBJ2-1; TCRdb designates TRBD1, a call that cannot be tested without DNA. Per germline, CDR1 SGHTA and CDR2 FQGNSA. CDR3 size: 15 residues.

The chain carries TRBV20-1 and TRBJ2-7. In germline, CDR1 is DFQATT, CDR2 SNEGSKA (reference sequence). The CDR3 sequence is 13 residues long. The CDR3 spells CSASAIRPNEQYF.

The J gene is TRBJ2-6, the V gene TRBV7-8; TCRdb designates TRBD1, a call that cannot be tested without DNA. Looked up from germline, CDR1 is SGHVS and CDR2 is FQNEAQ. This CDR3 contains 16 residues. The CDR3 loop reads CASSPLGGAGANVLTF.

CDR3 sequence: CASSIAGGPGDTQYF. The chain links TRBV6-1 to TRBJ2-3; the D call from TCRdb, TRBD2, cannot be confirmed without DNA. Germline-derived CDR1 and CDR2 are MNHNS and SASEGT. The CDR3 is 15 amino acids.

V is TRBV10-3 and J is TRBJ2-2; TCRdb names TRBD2, which stays unverified in the absence of DNA. The V gene's germline CDR1 is ENHRY and CDR2 SYGVKD. The CDR3 runs 12 residues. The CDR3: CATSSLAEELFF.

This chain links TRBV29-1 with TRBJ2-5. This CDR3 has 12 residues. CDR1 and CDR2 (germline): SQVTM, ANQGSEA. This CDR3 is CSVDSSIRTQYF.

CDR3 sequence: CASSPYFGELFF. This chain uses TRBV5-5 with TRBJ2-2. Per the germline V gene, CDR1 is SGHKS and CDR2 is YYEKEE (reference sequence). This CDR3 spans 12 amino acids.

The V gene is TRBV3-1, the J gene TRBJ2-7; TCRdb gives TRBD1 as the D gene, but with no DNA this cannot be confirmed. Per the germline V gene, CDR1 is LGHDT and CDR2 is YNNKEL (reference sequence). The CDR3 consists of 16 residues. The CDR3 protein is CASSHAGPTSGYEQYF.

This chain links TRBV20-1 with TRBJ2-1. Germline V gives CDR1 DFQATT, CDR2 SNEGSKA (reference sequence). There are 15 residues in the CDR3. This chain's CDR3 is CSARVARSAYNEQFF.

The chain couples TRBV4-3 to TRBJ2-3. The CDR3 runs 16 residues. Germline assignment: CDR1 LGHNA and CDR2 YSLEER. CDR3 loop: CASSLKERSGTDTQYF.

CDR3: CSASPSVVIYEQYF. The chain employs TRBV20-1 and TRBJ2-7; TCRdb picks TRBD1, but there is no DNA to check that call. CDR1 and CDR2 from the germline V gene are DFQATT and SNEGSKA (reference sequence). The CDR3 covers 14 residues.

V usage is TRBV20-1 and J usage is TRBJ2-2. Germline V gene sequence: CDR1 DFQATT, CDR2 SNEGSKA (reference sequence). The CDR3 is made up of 15 amino acids. CDR3 region: CSAPVTERSTGELFF.

The CDR3 sequence: CASSLGQGARETQYF. This chain connects TRBV5-1 to TRBJ2-5; lacking DNA, the TRBD1 call made by TCRdb goes unchecked. The germline V gene encodes CDR1 SGHRS and CDR2 YFSETQ. The CDR3 runs to 15 residues.